A selection of T cell receptor beta chains follows, all from one sample in a study of blood T cells in healthy people across ages. From the 5' RACE reads, TCRdb called clonotypes with MiXCR, one entry per CDR3 protein. The table lists about 810,000 distinct CDR3 sequences, about 34% of them singletons. The sequencing sample was made of blood. The receptors stem from a young man in good health. Each CDR3 is given with its conserved first and last residue. A D gene is named only where the DNA matches it firmly. Rows may omit the clone size; those that give it use once, few, many or a size class.

DNA,CDR3,D,J,V,size
TGTGCCAGTAGTATTGCAGGGGACGGGAACACTGAAGCTTTCTTT,CASSIAGDGNTEAFF,-,TRBJ1-1,TRBV19,-
TGTGCCAGCAAGAACAGGGGGCGAGCGGAGGAAAAACTGTTTTTT,CASKNRGRAEEKLFF,TRBD1,TRBJ1-4,TRBV27,many
TGCAGCGTGCCCGGGACGGATTATGGCTACACCTTC,CSVPGTDYGYTF,-,TRBJ1-2,TRBV29-1,-
TGCAGTGCACTGGACAGGACACACGACCCTTACGAGCAGTACTTC,CSALDRTHDPYEQYF,TRBD1,TRBJ2-7,TRBV20-1,many
TGTGCCTGGAGTGTATTGGCTAGCGGGACGGGGTTCAATGAGCAGTACTTC,CAWSVLASGTGFNEQYF,TRBD2,TRBJ2-7,TRBV30,-
TGTGCCAGCAGCTTAGAGTCGGCAGAATACAATGAGCAGTTCTTC,CASSLESAEYNEQFF,-,TRBJ2-1,TRBV11-1,many
TGTGCCAGCAGCTTTGGACCTTTTCGAGGTTCCTACGAGCAGTACTTC,CASSFGPFRGSYEQYF,-,TRBJ2-7,TRBV7-9,few
TGTGCCAGCAGCTTCGCCCAGTATCCCGGCAATGAGCAGTTCTTC,CASSFAQYPGNEQFF,-,TRBJ2-1,TRBV7-8,few
TGTGCCAGCAGAATCGGGGGACAGTACAATGAGCAGTTCTTC,CASRIGGQYNEQFF,-,TRBJ2-1,TRBV28,-
TGTGCCAGCAGTTTTCTCCTAACAGATACGCAGTATTTT,CASSFLLTDTQYF,-,TRBJ2-3,TRBV6-6,few
TGCGCCAGCAGTTCCCCCAGTGGGGTTCCCTCTGAAGCTTTCTTT,CASSSPSGVPSEAFF,-,TRBJ1-1,TRBV5-1,-
TGTGCCAGCAGCTTAGAATTAGGGGATTCACCCCCCCACTTT,CASSLELGDSPPHF,-,TRBJ1-6,TRBV7-2,-
TGCAGTGCTAGAGGACAGAAGGGGAACACTGAAGCTTTCTTT,CSARGQKGNTEAFF,-,TRBJ1-1,TRBV20-1,-
TGCGCCAGCAGCCAAGGGACTAGCGGGGGGGCCTACAATGAGCAGTTCTTC,CASSQGTSGGAYNEQFF,TRBD2,TRBJ2-1,TRBV4-1,few
TGTGCCAGCACCGAAGGACAGGGAGCCCTCTATGGCTACACCTTC,CASTEGQGALYGYTF,TRBD1,TRBJ1-2,TRBV2,-
TGTGCCAGCAGCTTAGTAGGCGGGACAGGGTTGAAGGATACGCAGTATTTT,CASSLVGGTGLKDTQYF,TRBD1,TRBJ2-3,TRBV7-2,-
TGTGCCAGCAGTTATGTAGGGGGAAGCGCGGAGACCCAGTTCTTC,CASSYVGGSAETQFF,-,TRBJ2-1,TRBV6-2/TRBV6-3,-
TGTGCCAGCAGCCAATCCGAGGACAGGGGGTACGAGCAGTACTTC,CASSQSEDRGYEQYF,TRBD1,TRBJ2-7,TRBV16,-
TGTGCCAGCAGCTTAATTGGGACTAGCCCGGTCCGCACAGATGCGCAGTATTTT,CASSLIGTSPVRTDAQYF,TRBD2,TRBJ2-3,TRBV7-3,-
TGTGCCAGCAGCTTAGGGACTGACCGAAGACAGGGGATAGCTGGCTACACCTTC,CASSLGTDRRQGIAGYTF,TRBD1,TRBJ1-2,TRBV13,-
TGTGCCAGCAGTTACACGGCGATGGGGACTAGCGGGGGAGTTGGAGATACGCAGTATTTT,CASSYTAMGTSGGVGDTQYF,TRBD2,TRBJ2-3,TRBV6-5,-
TGTGCCAGCAGCCAAGAACCTCAAGGACTAGCGTCCAATGAGCAGTTCTTC,CASSQEPQGLASNEQFF,TRBD2,TRBJ2-1,TRBV4-2,many
TGTGCCAGCAGTCAATTAATGGGGGGATCTTTAGCCAAAAACATTCAGTACTTC,CASSQLMGGSLAKNIQYF,-,TRBJ2-4,TRBV7-9,few
TGCAGCGTTGGTGGGGACTATGGCTACACCTTC,CSVGGDYGYTF,-,TRBJ1-2,TRBV29-1,many
TGTGCCAGCAGCGTAGATCCCGCAGATACGCAGTATTTT,CASSVDPADTQYF,-,TRBJ2-3,TRBV9,-
TGCGCCAGCAGCCAAGGGGTGGGGACCGCGTATGGCTACACCTTC,CASSQGVGTAYGYTF,-,TRBJ1-2,TRBV4-1,few
TGCAGTGCTAGAGGACTAGCGGGGGACTTGAACACCGGGGAGCTGTTTTTT,CSARGLAGDLNTGELFF,TRBD2,TRBJ2-2,TRBV20-1,few
TGTGCCAGCAGTTACACTAGCGGGGGGGCCAATGAGCAGTTCTTC,CASSYTSGGANEQFF,TRBD2,TRBJ2-1,TRBV6-2/TRBV6-3,-
TGTGCCAGCAGCGTAGGGGGACAGGGGGGTGAAGCTTTCTTT,CASSVGGQGGEAFF,TRBD1,TRBJ1-1,TRBV9,-
TGCAGCATTGAAACATGGACAGGGGCCTACAATGAGCAGTACTTC,CSIETWTGAYNEQYF,TRBD1,TRBJ2-5,TRBV29-1,-
TGTGCCAGCAGACCCGGGGGGAAGGGGCAGCCCCAGCATTTT,CASRPGGKGQPQHF,-,TRBJ1-5,TRBV6-2/TRBV6-3,once
TGTGCCAGCAGCTCAAGGACAGGCCGGTACACCGGGGAGCTGTTTTTT,CASSSRTGRYTGELFF,TRBD1,TRBJ2-2,TRBV7-2,-
TGTGCCAGCACCTCCGGACGATCATCCTACAATGAGCAGTTCTTC,CASTSGRSSYNEQFF,-,TRBJ2-1,TRBV4-2,few
TGTGCCAGCAGCCCAGAGGACTATCAAGAGACCCAGTACTTC,CASSPEDYQETQYF,-,TRBJ2-5,TRBV7-2,few
TGTGCCAGCAGATCCGTACGTGGGGGGGCCTACGAGCAGTACTTC,CASRSVRGGAYEQYF,TRBD2,TRBJ2-7,TRBV27,-
TGTGCCATCAGTGAGTCGCGGGGGAGGGTCGACTATGGCTACACCTTC,CAISESRGRVDYGYTF,-,TRBJ1-2,TRBV10-3,-
TGTGCCAGCAGTTCGTACCAGTCTGAAGCTTTCTTT,CASSSYQSEAFF,-,TRBJ1-1,TRBV12-3/TRBV12-4,few
TGTGCCAGCAGTGCCGGACCGTCAAATGAAAAACTGTTTTTT,CASSAGPSNEKLFF,-,TRBJ1-4,TRBV25-1,-